This TCR beta chain was identified during a study of T cell responses to AZD1222 COVID-19 vaccine. Between the trimmed V and J ends, which lost 8 bases and 0 bases, there was a span of 20 bases. The CDR3 is made up of 16 amino acids. CDR1 SQVTM and CDR2 ANQGSEA come from the germline V gene. The table came from immunoSEQ multiplex PCR; TCRdb's copy has only in-frame clones and leaves some out. The data show tens of thousands of clones, roughly nine tenths seen once. This receptor was taken from an adult in good health. V is TRBV29-1 and J is TRBJ1-5, with a possible D match to TRBD1 (5 bases). The specimen was peripheral blood, collected on day 0 of AZD1222 vaccination. This CDR3 is CSSRDGREYSNQPQHF. DNA for the CDR3: TGCAGCTCACGGGACGGGAGGGAGTATAGCAATCAGCCCCAGCATTTT.